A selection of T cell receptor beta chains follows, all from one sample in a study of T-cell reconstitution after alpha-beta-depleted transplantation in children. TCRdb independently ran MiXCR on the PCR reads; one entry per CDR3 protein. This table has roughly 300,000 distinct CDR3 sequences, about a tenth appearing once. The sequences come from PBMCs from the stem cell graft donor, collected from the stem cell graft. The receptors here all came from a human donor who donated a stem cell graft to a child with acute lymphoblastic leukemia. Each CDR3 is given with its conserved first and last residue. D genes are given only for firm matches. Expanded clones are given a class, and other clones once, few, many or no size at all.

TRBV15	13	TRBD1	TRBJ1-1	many	TGTGCCACCAGCGGGACAGATCAAACTGAAGCTTTCTTT	CATSGTDQTEAFF
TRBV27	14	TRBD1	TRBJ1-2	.	TGTGCCAGCAGGCGCCGACAGGGCGGCTATGGCTACACCTTC	CASRRRQGGYGYTF
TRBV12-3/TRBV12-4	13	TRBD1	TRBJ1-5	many	TGTGCCAGCAGAACAGGGGGGATTCAGCCCCAGCATTTT	CASRTGGIQPQHF
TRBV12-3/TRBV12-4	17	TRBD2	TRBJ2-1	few	TGTGCCAGCAGTCCTCGGACTAGCGGATACTCCTACAATGAGCAGTTCTTC	CASSPRTSGYSYNEQFF
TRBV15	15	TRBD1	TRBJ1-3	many	TGTGCCACCAGCAGAGTCTTAGGGGGCGGAAACACCATATATTTT	CATSRVLGGGNTIYF
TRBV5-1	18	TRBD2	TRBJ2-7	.	TGCGCCAGCAGCTTGGCACCTAGCGGGAGTACTAACTCCTACGAGCAGTACTTC	CASSLAPSGSTNSYEQYF
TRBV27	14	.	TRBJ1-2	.	TGTGCCAGCAGTTTAAGGGCCACTGGGACTGGCTACACCTTC	CASSLRATGTGYTF
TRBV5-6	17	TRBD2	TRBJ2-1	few	TGTGCCAGCAGCTTGGTGACTAGCGGGAGGAGGTACAATGAGCAGTTCTTC	CASSLVTSGRRYNEQFF
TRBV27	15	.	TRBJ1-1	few	TGTGCCAGCAGTCCCGGGCCCTTCCCCATCACTGAAGCTTTCTTT	CASSPGPFPITEAFF
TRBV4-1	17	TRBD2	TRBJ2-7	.	TGCGCCAGCAGCCAAGATTGGCCTAGCGGTTCGGGAAACGAGCAGTACTTC	CASSQDWPSGSGNEQYF
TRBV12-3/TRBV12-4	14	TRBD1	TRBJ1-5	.	TGTGCCAGCAGCCTGGGACAGACGTATCAGCCCCAGCATTTT	CASSLGQTYQPQHF
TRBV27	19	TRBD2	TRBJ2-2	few	TGTGCCAGCAGTTTATGGAGGGTCGGGGGGAGGGTCGACACCGGGGAGCTGTTTTTT	CASSLWRVGGRVDTGELFF
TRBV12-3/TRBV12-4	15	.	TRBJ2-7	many	TGTGCCAGCAGTTATGGGGCGGGATGGCTCTACGAGCAGTACTTC	CASSYGAGWLYEQYF
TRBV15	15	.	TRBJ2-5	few	TGTGCCACCAGCAGAGATCCTGTAGGGGAAGAGACCCAGTACTTC	CATSRDPVGEETQYF
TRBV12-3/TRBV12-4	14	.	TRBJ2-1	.	TGTGCCAGCAGTTTTCCCATCCCATACAATGAGCAGTTCTTC	CASSFPIPYNEQFF
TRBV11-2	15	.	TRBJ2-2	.	TGTGCCAGCAGCTTTCGACAGACGAACACCGGGGAGCTGTTTTTT	CASSFRQTNTGELFF
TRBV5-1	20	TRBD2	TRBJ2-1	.	TGCGCCAGCAGCTTCTTTCCGGGACTAGCGGTTCTGAGCTCCTACAATGAGCAGTTCTTC	CASSFFPGLAVLSSYNEQFF
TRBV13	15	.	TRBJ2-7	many	TGTGCCAGCAGCCGCCCGACCAGCGGCTACTACGAGCAGTACTTC	CASSRPTSGYYEQYF
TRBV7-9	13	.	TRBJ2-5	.	TGTGCCAGCAGCTTTAATGAGCAAGAGACCCAGTACTTC	CASSFNEQETQYF
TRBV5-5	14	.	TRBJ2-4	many	TGTGCCAGCAGCTTGTGGGGGGCCAAAAACATTCAGTACTTC	CASSLWGAKNIQYF
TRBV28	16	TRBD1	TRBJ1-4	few	TGTGCCAGCAGTTTCGAACTTGGGACAGGGGTCGAAAAACTGTTTTTT	CASSFELGTGVEKLFF
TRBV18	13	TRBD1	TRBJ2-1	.	TGTGCCAGCTCACCCTCAGGGGGAATCACCGAGTTCTTC	CASSPSGGITEFF
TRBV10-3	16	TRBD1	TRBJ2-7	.	TGTGCCATCAGTTTAAACAGGGGTTGGTCCTACTACGAGCAGTACTTC	CAISLNRGWSYYEQYF
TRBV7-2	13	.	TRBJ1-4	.	TGTGCCAGCAGCTTAAGTGGGCTGGAAAAACTGTTTTTT	CASSLSGLEKLFF
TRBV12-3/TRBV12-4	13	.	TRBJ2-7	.	TGTGCCAGCAGGTTAGGGGGGGACTACGAGCAGTACTTC	CASRLGGDYEQYF
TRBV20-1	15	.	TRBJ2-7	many	TGCAGTGCTAGAGATGTCGCCCTGGCGTCCTACGAGCAGTACTTC	CSARDVALASYEQYF
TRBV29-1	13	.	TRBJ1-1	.	TGCAGCGTTGTAAGGCCCCTGAACACTGAAGCTTTCTTT	CSVVRPLNTEAFF
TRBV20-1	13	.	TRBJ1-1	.	TGCAGTGCTGAGTCGACAGGAGGCACTGAAGCTTTCTTT	CSAESTGGTEAFF
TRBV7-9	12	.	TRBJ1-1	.	TGTGCCAGCAGCGGCGGGGGGTTAGAAGCTTTCTTT	CASSGGGLEAFF
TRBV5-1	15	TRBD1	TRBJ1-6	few	TGCGCCAGCAGCTTGGAAGGGGGCGGCAATTCACCCCTCCACTTT	CASSLEGGGNSPLHF
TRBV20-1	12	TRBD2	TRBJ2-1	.	TGCAGTGTACTAGCGGGTTGGGATGAGCATTTCTTC	CSVLAGWDEHFF
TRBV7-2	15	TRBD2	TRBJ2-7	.	TGTGCCAGCAGTCTTACTGGGCGGGAGTTTTACGAGCAGTACTTC	CASSLTGREFYEQYF
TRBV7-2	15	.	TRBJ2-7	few	TGTGCCAGCAGCTCCTATTGGACTGGGGGCTACGAGCAGTACTTC	CASSSYWTGGYEQYF
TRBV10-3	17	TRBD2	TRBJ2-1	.	TGTGCCACGGGGACTAGCGGGACGCCGAACTCCTACAATGAGCAGTTCTTC	CATGTSGTPNSYNEQFF
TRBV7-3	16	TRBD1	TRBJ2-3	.	TGTGCCAGCAGCTTAAGATCGGCCAGGGGGACAGATACGCGGTATTTT	CASSLRSARGTDTRYF
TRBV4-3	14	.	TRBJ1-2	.	TGCGCCAGCAGCCAAGATCGGACGGACTATGGCTACACCTTC	CASSQDRTDYGYTF
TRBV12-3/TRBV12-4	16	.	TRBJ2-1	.	TGTGCCAGCAGTTTTTCCGGTGGCGGGGCTTTGGATGAGCAGTTCTTC	CASSFSGGGALDEQFF
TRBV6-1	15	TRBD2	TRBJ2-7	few	TGTGCCAGCAGAGAGTTCAGCGGGAGTTGGTACGAGCAGTACTTC	CASREFSGSWYEQYF
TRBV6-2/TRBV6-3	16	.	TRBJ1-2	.	TGTGCCAGCAGTTACTCGCAGGGCCTGACTAACTATGGCTACACCTTC	CASSYSQGLTNYGYTF
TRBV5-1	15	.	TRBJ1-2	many	TGCGCCAGCAGCTCCGGGGACGGGACAAACTATGGCTACACCTTC	CASSSGDGTNYGYTF
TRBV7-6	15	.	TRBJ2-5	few	TGTGCCAGCAGCTTTTTTGGGGCGGGATCAGAGACCCAGTACTTC	CASSFFGAGSETQYF
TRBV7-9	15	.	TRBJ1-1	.	TGTGCCAGCAGCCCCCTGGTAGTCCAGAACACTGAAGCTTTCTTT	CASSPLVVQNTEAFF
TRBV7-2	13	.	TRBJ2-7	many	TGTGCCAGCAGCTTAGTATCCTCCTACGAGCAGTACTTC	CASSLVSSYEQYF
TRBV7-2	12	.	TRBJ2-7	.	TGTGCCAGCAGCTTAATGGGGGGCGAGCAGTACTTC	CASSLMGGEQYF
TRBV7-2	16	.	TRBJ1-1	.	TGTGCCAGCAGCTTCCCTGGGACCCCAAGGGACACTGAAGCTTTCTTT	CASSFPGTPRDTEAFF
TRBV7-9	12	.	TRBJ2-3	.	TGTGCCAGCAACCCCTTTTCGGAAGCGCAGTATTTT	CASNPFSEAQYF
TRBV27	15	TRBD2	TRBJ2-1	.	TGTGCCAGCAGTTTGCTAGCGGGGCCTCACAATGAGCAGTTCTTC	CASSLLAGPHNEQFF
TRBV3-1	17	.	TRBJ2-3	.	TGTGCCAGCAGCCAAGATCGTAGCCTTAGACCCACAGATACGCAGTATTTT	CASSQDRSLRPTDTQYF
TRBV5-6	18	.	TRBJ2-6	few	TGTGCCAGCAGCTTCCGGACAGGAGGGATCTCTGGGGCCAACGTCCTGACTTTC	CASSFRTGGISGANVLTF
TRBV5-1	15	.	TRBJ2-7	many	TGCGCCAGCAGCCCCCTGGACAGCCCCTCCTACGAGCAGTACTTC	CASSPLDSPSYEQYF
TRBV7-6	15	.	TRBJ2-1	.	TGTGCCAGCAGCTTAGAGTCATTCGAGGGTCATGAGCAGTTCTTC	CASSLESFEGHEQFF
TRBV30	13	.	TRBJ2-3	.	TGTGCCTGGAGTACTGACCGCACAGATACGCAGTATTTT	CAWSTDRTDTQYF
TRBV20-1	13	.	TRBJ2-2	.	TGCAGTGCTAGAGCGGGATTCACCGGGGAGCTGTTTTTT	CSARAGFTGELFF
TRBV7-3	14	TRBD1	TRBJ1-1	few	TGTGCCAGCAGCGAGCAGGGGGGGAACACTGAAGCTTTCTTT	CASSEQGGNTEAFF
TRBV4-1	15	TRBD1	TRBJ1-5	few	TGCGCCAGCAGCCAGGCTACAGGGGGTGGTCAGCCCCAGCATTTT	CASSQATGGGQPQHF